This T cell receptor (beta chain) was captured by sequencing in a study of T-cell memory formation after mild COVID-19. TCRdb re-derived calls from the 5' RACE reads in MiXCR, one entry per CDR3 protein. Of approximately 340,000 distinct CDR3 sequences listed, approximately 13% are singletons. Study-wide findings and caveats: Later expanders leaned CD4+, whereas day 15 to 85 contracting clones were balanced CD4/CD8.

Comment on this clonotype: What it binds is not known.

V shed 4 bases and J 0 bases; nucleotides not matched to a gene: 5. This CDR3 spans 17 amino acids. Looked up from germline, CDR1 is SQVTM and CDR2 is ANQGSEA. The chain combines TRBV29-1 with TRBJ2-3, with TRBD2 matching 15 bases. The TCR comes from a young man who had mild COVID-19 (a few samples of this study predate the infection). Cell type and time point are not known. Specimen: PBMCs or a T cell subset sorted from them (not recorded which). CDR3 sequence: CSVGGLAGGPSTDTQYF. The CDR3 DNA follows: TGCAGCGTTGGAGGACTAGCGGGGGGGCCGAGCACAGATACGCAGTATTTT.